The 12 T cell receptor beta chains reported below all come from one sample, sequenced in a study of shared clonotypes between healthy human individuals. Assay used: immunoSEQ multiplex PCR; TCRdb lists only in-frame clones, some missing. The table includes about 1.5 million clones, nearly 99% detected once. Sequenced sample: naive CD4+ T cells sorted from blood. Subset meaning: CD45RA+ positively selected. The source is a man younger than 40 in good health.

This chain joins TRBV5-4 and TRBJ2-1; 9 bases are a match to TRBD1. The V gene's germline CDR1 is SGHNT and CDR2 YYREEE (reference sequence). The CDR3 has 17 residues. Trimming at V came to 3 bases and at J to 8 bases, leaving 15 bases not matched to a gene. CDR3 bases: TGTGCCAGCAGCTCTGGTAAGGTACAGGGGGCTTCGTATGAGCAGTTCTTC. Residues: CASSSGKVQGASYEQFF.

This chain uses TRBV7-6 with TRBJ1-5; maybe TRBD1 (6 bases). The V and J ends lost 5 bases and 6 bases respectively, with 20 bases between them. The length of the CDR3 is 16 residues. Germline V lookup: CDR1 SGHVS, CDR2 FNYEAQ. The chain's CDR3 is CASSPRGGSVSQPQHF. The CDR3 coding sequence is TGTGCCAGCAGCCCTCGGGGGGGCAGTGTGTCTCAGCCCCAGCATTTT.

The DNA for the CDR3 is TGTGCCAGCAGCTTGGGCCTAGCGGTTAGCGGGAGGCCCCAAGAGACCCAGTACTTC. Translating it yields CASSLGLAVSGRPQETQYF. The chain links TRBV5-4 to TRBJ2-5; 10 positions agree with TRBD2. V lost 0 bases, J lost 1 base, and 12 bases stayed unmatched. Germline-derived CDR1 and CDR2 are SGHNT and YYREEE (reference sequence). This CDR3 is 19 amino acids long.

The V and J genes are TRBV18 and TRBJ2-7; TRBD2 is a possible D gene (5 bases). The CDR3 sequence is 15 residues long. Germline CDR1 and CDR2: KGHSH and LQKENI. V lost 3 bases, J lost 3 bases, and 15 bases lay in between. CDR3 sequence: CASSPRAAVSYEQYF. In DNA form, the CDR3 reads TGTGCCAGCTCACCGAGAGCGGCGGTTAGCTACGAGCAGTACTTC. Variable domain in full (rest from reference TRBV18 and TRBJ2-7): NAGVMQNPRHLVRRRGQEARLRCSPMKGHSHVYWYRQLPEEGLKFMVYLQKENIIDESGMPKERFSAEFPKEGPSILRIQQVVRGDSAAYFCASSPRAAVSYEQYFGPGTRLTVT.

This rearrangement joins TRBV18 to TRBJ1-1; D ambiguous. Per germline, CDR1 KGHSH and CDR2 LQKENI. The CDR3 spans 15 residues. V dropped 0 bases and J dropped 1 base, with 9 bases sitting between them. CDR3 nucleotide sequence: TGTGCCAGCTCACCACCTTTGGGCCAGAACACTGAAGCTTTCTTT. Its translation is CASSPPLGQNTEAFF.

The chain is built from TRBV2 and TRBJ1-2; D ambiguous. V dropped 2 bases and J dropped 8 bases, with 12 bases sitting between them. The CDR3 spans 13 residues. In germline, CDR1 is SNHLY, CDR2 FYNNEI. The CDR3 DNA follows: TGTGCCAGCAGTGAAACCCCCCACGCGGGCTACACCTTC. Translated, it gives CASSETPHAGYTF.

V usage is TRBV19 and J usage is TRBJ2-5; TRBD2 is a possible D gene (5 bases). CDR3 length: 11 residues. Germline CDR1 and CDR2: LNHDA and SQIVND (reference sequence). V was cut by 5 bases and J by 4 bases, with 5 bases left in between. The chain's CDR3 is CASSAGETQYF. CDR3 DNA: TGTGCCAGTAGTGCGGGAGAGACCCAGTACTTC.

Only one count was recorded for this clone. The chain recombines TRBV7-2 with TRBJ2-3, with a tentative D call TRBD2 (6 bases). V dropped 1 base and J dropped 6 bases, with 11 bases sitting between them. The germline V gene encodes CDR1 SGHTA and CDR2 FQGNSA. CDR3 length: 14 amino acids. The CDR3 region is CASSLGGSGDTQYF. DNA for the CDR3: TGTGCCAGCAGCTTAGGAGGGAGCGGGGATACGCAGTATTTT.

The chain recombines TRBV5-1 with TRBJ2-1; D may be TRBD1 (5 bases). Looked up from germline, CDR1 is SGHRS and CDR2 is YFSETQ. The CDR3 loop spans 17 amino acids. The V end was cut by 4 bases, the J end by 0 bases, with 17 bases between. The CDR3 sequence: CASSPAVGLSSYNEQFF. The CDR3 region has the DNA TGCGCCAGCAGCCCCGCTGTGGGGCTTAGCTCCTACAATGAGCAGTTCTTC.

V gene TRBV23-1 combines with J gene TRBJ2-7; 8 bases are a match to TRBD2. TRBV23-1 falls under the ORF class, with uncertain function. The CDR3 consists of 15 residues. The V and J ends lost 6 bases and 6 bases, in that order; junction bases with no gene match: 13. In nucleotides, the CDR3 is TGCGCCAGCAGCCTCGTAGCGGGATCCCCCTCCGAGCAGTACTTC. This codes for CASSLVAGSPSEQYF.

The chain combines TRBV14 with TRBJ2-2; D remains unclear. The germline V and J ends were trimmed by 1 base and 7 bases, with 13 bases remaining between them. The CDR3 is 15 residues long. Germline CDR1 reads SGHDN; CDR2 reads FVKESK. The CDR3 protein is CASSQGWATDGELFF. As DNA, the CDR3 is TGTGCCAGCAGCCAAGGGTGGGCAACGGACGGGGAGCTGTTTTTT.

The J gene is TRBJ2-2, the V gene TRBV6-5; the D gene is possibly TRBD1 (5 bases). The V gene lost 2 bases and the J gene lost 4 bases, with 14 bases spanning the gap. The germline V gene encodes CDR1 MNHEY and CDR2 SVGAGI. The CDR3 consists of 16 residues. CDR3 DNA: TGTGCCAGCAGTTACGGGTCAGGGCCGGGCACCGGGGAGCTGTTTTTT. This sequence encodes CASSYGSGPGTGELFF.